This T cell receptor beta chain comes out of a study of blood T cells in healthy people across ages. Comment on this clonotype: Its antigen remains unknown.

V lost 4 bases and J lost 8; bases outside the gene matches: 10. CDR3 length: 14 amino acids. Germline lookup yields CDR1 MGHRA and CDR2 YSYEKL. Through a sample-barcoded 5' primer and a J-beta primer mix, a second PCR was run for 7 to 11 cycles. Each of the cDNA molecules was tagged by a template-switch adaptor with 12 random nucleotides. Each CDR3 protein is one row after TCRdb ran MiXCR on the 5' RACE reads. The data show 800,000 or so distinct CDR3 sequences, around half seen once. Study findings and constraints: A greater number of naive CD4+ cells and higher diversity distinguished long-lived donors from aged donors.

The sequenced sample was blood. The receptor was derived from a man older than 75 in good health. The J gene is TRBJ1-2, the V gene TRBV4-1; 7 bases match TRBD1. CDR3 in DNA: TGCGCCAGCAGCCTCGGGACAGTCGCGAAAGGCTACACCTTC. It codes for CASSLGTVAKGYTF.